Presented here are 9 T cell receptor beta chains from one specimen sequenced in a study of cytomegalovirus exposure and HLA in healthy donors. The PCR employed 60 Vbeta primers together with 13 Jbeta primers. Clones were sequenced by immunoSEQ multiplex PCR, and TCRdb holds only the in-frame ones, with some missing. The top ten clones hold 2% to 3% of a sample with roughly 150,000 clones, around 75% of them seen once. The sequenced material came from PBMCs. The receptors shown here come from a female donor in good health and CMV-seronegative.

V gene TRBV6-5 combines with J gene TRBJ2-1, with 10 positions matching TRBD2. The ends lost 6 bases at V and 2 bases at J; junction bases unmatched: 4. Germline-derived CDR1 and CDR2 are MNHEY and SVGAGI. This CDR3 contains 15 residues. CDR3 sequence reads: CASSLAGDTYNEQFF. For the CDR3, the DNA is TGTGCCAGCAGCCTAGCGGGAGATACCTACAATGAGCAGTTCTTC.

A single count supports this clone. The rearrangement links TRBV27 to TRBJ2-4, with 12 bases matching TRBD2. V gave up 5 bases and J gave up 5 bases; unmatched junction bases: 13. Germline CDR1 reads MNHEY; CDR2 reads SMNVEV (reference sequence). This CDR3 region has 18 residues. The CDR3 DNA reads as TGTGCCAGCAGTCCCCGACCGACTAGCGGGAGTTTCGAAAACATTCAGTACTTC. Amino acids: CASSPRPTSGSFENIQYF.

Written as DNA, the CDR3 is TGTGCCAGCAGCGAAACCGGGACAGGTACGAACACTGAAGCTTTCTTT. Residues: CASSETGTGTNTEAFF. This sequence joins TRBV7-9 and TRBJ1-1, with TRBD1 matching over 8 bases. V shed 5 bases and J 1 base; nucleotides not matched to a gene: 9. Germline values: CDR1 SEHNR, CDR2 FQNEAQ (reference sequence). The CDR3 runs to 16 residues. The whole variable domain, remainder taken from reference TRBV7-9 and TRBJ1-1, is DTGVSQNPRHKITKRGQNVTFRCDPISEHNRLYWYRQTLGQGPEFLTYFQNEAQLEKSRLLSDRFSAERPKGSFSTLEIQRTEQGDSAMYLCASSETGTGTNTEAFFGQGTRLTVV.

The chain carries TRBV29-1 and TRBJ2-3; no reliable D call. Germline V gene data show CDR1 as SQVTM and CDR2 as ANQGSEA. The CDR3 has 14 amino acids. The V end was cut by 8 bases, the J end by 0 bases, with 15 bases between. The CDR3 sequence: CSYYYWWSTDTQYF. In nucleotides, the CDR3 is TGCAGCTACTACTACTGGTGGAGCACAGATACGCAGTATTTT.

V and J are TRBV19 and TRBJ1-1; 9 nucleotides match TRBD1. Germline lookup yields CDR1 LNHDA and CDR2 SQIVND (reference sequence). V was pared by 4 bases and J by 6 bases, with 3 bases of the junction left unmatched. The CDR3 is 13 residues long. The CDR3 reads CASSKGTGPEAFF. In nucleotides, the CDR3 is TGTGCCAGTAGTAAGGGGACAGGGCCTGAAGCTTTCTTT.

The chain carries TRBV7-2 and TRBJ2-2; a possible D gene is TRBD1 (7 bases). Germline V gives CDR1 SGHTA, CDR2 FQGNSA. Trimming removed 6 bases at V and 2 bases at J, with 13 bases between. CDR3 length: 15 amino acids. As DNA, the CDR3 is TGTGCCAGCAGGCGGGACAGAAGAAACACCGGGGAGCTGTTTTTT. Its protein product is CASRRDRRNTGELFF. The variable domain in full, completed from reference TRBV7-2 and TRBJ2-2, reads GAGVSQSPSNKVTEKGKDVELRCDPISGHTALYWYRQSLGQGLEFLIYFQGNSAPDKSGLPSDRFSAERTGGSVSTLTIQRTQQEDSAVYLCASRRDRRNTGELFFGEGSRLTVL.

The sample holds one count of this clone. The V and J genes are TRBV30 and TRBJ2-1; 11 nucleotides agree with TRBD2. The CDR3 runs 17 residues. With V trimmed by 5 bases and J by 0 bases, 9 bases remained unmatched. The V gene's germline CDR1 is GTSNPN and CDR2 SVGIG (reference sequence). The CDR3 coding sequence is TGTGCCTGGGTTCTAGCGGGAGGTCTTAGCTCCTACAATGAGCAGTTCTTC. Its translation is CAWVLAGGLSSYNEQFF.

CDR3 amino acids: CASSTNRDRDRYEQYF. DNA for the CDR3: TGTGCCAGTAGTACCAACCGGGACAGGGACCGCTACGAGCAGTACTTC. V and J are TRBV19 and TRBJ2-7; 9 nucleotides match TRBD1. This CDR3 comprises 16 residues. Germline loops: CDR1 LNHDA, CDR2 SQIVND (reference sequence). J lost 3 bases, V lost 4 bases, and 10 bases had no gene match.

The count of this clone is one. Other nucleotide sequences from this sample produce the same CDR3. The chain recombines TRBV19 with TRBJ1-1, with D perhaps TRBD1 (6 bases). CDR1 LNHDA and CDR2 SQIVND come from the germline V gene (reference sequence). The V gene lost 2 bases and the J gene lost 1 base, with 17 bases spanning the gap. The CDR3 contains 17 residues. The CDR3 sequence is CASSIPLLTGSNTEAFF. Here the CDR3 DNA reads TGTGCCAGTAGTATACCGCTACTGACAGGATCGAACACTGAAGCTTTCTTT.